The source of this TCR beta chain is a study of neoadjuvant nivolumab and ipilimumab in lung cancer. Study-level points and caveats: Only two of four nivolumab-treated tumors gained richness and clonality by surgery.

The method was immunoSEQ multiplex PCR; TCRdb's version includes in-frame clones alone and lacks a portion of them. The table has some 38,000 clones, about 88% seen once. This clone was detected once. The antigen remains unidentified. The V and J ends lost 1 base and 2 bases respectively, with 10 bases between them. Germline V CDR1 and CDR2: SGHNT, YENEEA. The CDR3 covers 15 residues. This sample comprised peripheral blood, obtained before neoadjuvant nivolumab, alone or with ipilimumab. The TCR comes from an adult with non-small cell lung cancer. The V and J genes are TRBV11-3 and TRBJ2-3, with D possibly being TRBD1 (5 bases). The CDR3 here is CASSLGGRVTDTQYF. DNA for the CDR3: TGTGCCAGCAGCTTAGGAGGCAGGGTCACAGATACGCAGTATTTT.